This is a list of T cell receptor beta chains from one sample in a study of siplizumab effects on memory and regulatory T cells. Using immunoSEQ multiplex PCR, the repertoire was profiled, and TCRdb retains in-frame clones only, with some absent. Of over 85,000 clones in the sample, around 90% were seen once. Material for sequencing was CD4+ T cells sorted from blood. These receptors were collected from a human donor in good health. The CDR3 runs from the conserved cysteine through the conserved F or W. D genes are given only for firm matches. Some rows have no size entry. The others give once, few or many, or a class for an expanded clone.

J gene | D gene | V gene | clone size | CDR3 DNA | CDR3 protein
TRBJ2-1 | NA | TRBV7-6 | NA | TGTGCCAGCAGCTTAGTACAGGACAATGAGCAGTTCTTC | CASSLVQDNEQFF
TRBJ2-2 | NA | TRBV27 | NA | TGTGCCAGCAGTTTCTACGGGAACGGGTTCGCCGGGGAGCTGTTTTTT | CASSFYGNGFAGELFF
TRBJ2-2 | NA | TRBV12-2 | NA | TGTGCAAGTCGCCCCCCGACTCCGCTAGCGGACACCGGGGAGCTGTTTTTT | CASRPPTPLADTGELFF
TRBJ1-1 | NA | TRBV2 | once | TGTGCCAGCGCAAGATACACTGAAGCTTTCTTT | CASARYTEAFF
TRBJ1-3 | NA | TRBV6-5 | NA | TGTGCCAGCACCGATGGGATCGGCGGAAACACCATATATTTT | CASTDGIGGNTIYF
TRBJ2-7 | NA | TRBV27 | NA | TGTGCCAGCAGCCCCCGAACAGGCTCCTACGAGCAGTACTTC | CASSPRTGSYEQYF
TRBJ2-3 | TRBD2 | TRBV6-4 | NA | TGTGCCAGCAGTGACTCGGGGACTAGCGGGGGGGCCGGTACGCAGTATTTT | CASSDSGTSGGAGTQYF
TRBJ1-2 | NA | TRBV10-1 | NA | TGCGCCAGCAGTGCAGGGAACTATGGCTACACCTTC | CASSAGNYGYTF
TRBJ2-2 | TRBD2 | TRBV7-3 | NA | TGTGCCAGCAGCCCAGCTAGCGGGAGGGTGGTCGGGGAGCTGTTTTTT | CASSPASGRVVGELFF
TRBJ2-1 | NA | TRBV4-1 | NA | TGCGCCAGCAGCCCAGGATATGAGCAGTTCTTC | CASSPGYEQFF
TRBJ2-5 | TRBD2 | TRBV4-1 | NA | TGCGCCAGCAGCCTGGCTCTAGCGGTAGAGACCCAGTACTTC | CASSLALAVETQYF
TRBJ2-3 | NA | TRBV2 | NA | TGTGCCAGCAGTGGGGCCGGACAGTTCACAGATACGCAGTATTTT | CASSGAGQFTDTQYF
TRBJ1-4 | NA | TRBV5-1 | NA | TGCGCCAGCAGCTTGGCCGGGGGTGAAAAACTGTTTTTT | CASSLAGGEKLFF
TRBJ1-2 | NA | TRBV6-5 | NA | TGTGCCAGCAGTTGGGGGGTCAACAGGGCGGCTGGCTACACCTTC | CASSWGVNRAAGYTF
TRBJ2-1 | TRBD2 | TRBV7-9 | NA | TGTGCCAGCCCCACTGGGGCTAGCGGAACTTCGGGTGAGCAGTTCTTC | CASPTGASGTSGEQFF
TRBJ1-3 | NA | TRBV6-5 | NA | TGTGCCAGCAGCCCCGACGGGAGCTCTGGAAACACCATATATTTT | CASSPDGSSGNTIYF
TRBJ2-7 | TRBD1 | TRBV18 | once | TGTGCCAGCTCACTTGTGACAGGGACGAGAGAGCAGTACTTC | CASSLVTGTREQYF
TRBJ2-1 | NA | TRBV7-9 | once | TGTGCCAGCAGCCCCTCGCCAGGGCCCCCATTCGTCCTATACAATGAGCAGTTCTTC | CASSPSPGPPFVLYNEQFF
TRBJ2-7 | NA | TRBV28 | NA | TGTGCCAGCAGTTCGTCCCAGGGCGGGGAGCAGTATTTC | CASSSSQGGEQYF
TRBJ1-1 | NA | TRBV7-9 | NA | TGTGCCAGCAGCCCACCGCGGGGATGGGGGAACACTGAAGCTTTCTTT | CASSPPRGWGNTEAFF
TRBJ2-1 | NA | TRBV18 | NA | TGTGCCAGCTCACCACTCTCGAACAATGAGCAGTTCTTC | CASSPLSNNEQFF
TRBJ1-4 | NA | TRBV5-4 | NA | TGTGCCAGCAGCGCGGTGTCAGGCAGTGCAACTAATGAAAAACTGTTTTTT | CASSAVSGSATNEKLFF
TRBJ1-5 | TRBD1 | TRBV6-1 | NA | TGTGCCAGCAGCCCCGGGACAGGGTTTGGGCAGCCCCAGCATTTT | CASSPGTGFGQPQHF
TRBJ2-2 | TRBD2 | TRBV7-3 | NA | TGTGCCAGCAGCGTTAGCGGGAGGGACACCGGGGAGCTGTTTTTT | CASSVSGRDTGELFF
TRBJ1-5 | NA | TRBV5-6 | NA | TGTGCCAGCAGCTTGACAGGGCATCAGCCCCAGCATTTT | CASSLTGHQPQHF
TRBJ2-2 | TRBD1 | TRBV2 | NA | TGTGCCAGCAGTCCCGACAGGGGGCGAGTCGGGGAGCTGTTTTTT | CASSPDRGRVGELFF
TRBJ1-1 | NA | TRBV27 | NA | TGTGCCAGCAGGCTTCGGACAGCCCCCGCCCTGAACACTGAAGCTTTCTTT | CASRLRTAPALNTEAFF
TRBJ2-7 | TRBD1 | TRBV19 | NA | TGTGCCAGTAGTCCTATACAGGGGACCTACGAGCAGTACTTC | CASSPIQGTYEQYF
TRBJ1-5 | TRBD1 | TRBV4-2 | NA | TGTGCCAGCAGCCAGGAGAAGACAGGGGGCAATCAGCCCCAGCATTTT | CASSQEKTGGNQPQHF
TRBJ2-7 | NA | TRBV21-1 | NA | TGTGCCAGCAGCAAAGCTTCAGAACTAGCGGGGTTTGTCTCAAAGATCACTTCGGTCTACGAGCAGTACTTC | CASSKASELAGFVSKITSVYEQYF
TRBJ2-7 | TRBD2 | TRBV16 | NA | TGTGCCAGCAGCCGGCTTCGACTAGCGGGAGGGCAGAACTTC | CASSRLRLAGGQNF
TRBJ1-2 | NA | TRBV6-1 | once | TGTGCCAGCAGTCCTCAGGGGTCGGTAGGCTACACCTTC | CASSPQGSVGYTF
TRBJ2-1 | NA | TRBV10-3 | NA | TGTGCCATCAGTGAGTCGAGAGGGTTCGATGAGCAGTTCTTC | CAISESRGFDEQFF
TRBJ2-7 | TRBD2 | TRBV5-1 | NA | TGCGCCAGCAGCCTTAGACTAGCGACAACCTACGAGCAGTACTTC | CASSLRLATTYEQYF
TRBJ2-6 | TRBD1 | TRBV7-8 | NA | TGTGCCAGCAGCTTATCTGGACAGGTCGGCTCTGGGGCCAACGTCCTGACTTTC | CASSLSGQVGSGANVLTF
TRBJ1-2 | NA | TRBV6-5 | NA | TGTGCCAGCAGCTCAGGAGGGGTCGACTATGGCTACACCTTC | CASSSGGVDYGYTF
TRBJ2-1 | TRBD2 | TRBV12-5 | NA | TGTGCTAGTGGTTTGGCAGGACTAGCGGGTTCCTACAATGAGCAGTTCTTC | CASGLAGLAGSYNEQFF
TRBJ1-2 | TRBD1 | TRBV5-1 | few | TGCGCCAGCAGCCTAGCGGGACAGGGAGGATATGGCTACACCTTC | CASSLAGQGGYGYTF
TRBJ1-5 | TRBD1 | TRBV19 | NA | TGTGCCAGTAGCCCCGACAGGGGGAATCAGCCCCAGCATTTT | CASSPDRGNQPQHF
TRBJ1-6 | TRBD1 | TRBV5-6 | NA | TGTGCCAGCAGCCCCACAGGGGCCCTAAGCTCACCCCTCCACTTT | CASSPTGALSSPLHF
TRBJ1-2 | NA | TRBV30 | NA | TGTGCCTGGAGTGGGGGGAAGGGCGATGGCTACACCTTC | CAWSGGKGDGYTF
TRBJ2-2 | NA | TRBV9 | NA | TGTGCCAGCAGCCACGGGGCCGGGACAACGAACACCGGGGAGCTGTTTTTT | CASSHGAGTTNTGELFF
TRBJ2-1 | NA | TRBV5-1 | NA | TGCGCCAGCAGCCCGCGTGTTGGGTCTACCTACAATGAGCAGTTCTTC | CASSPRVGSTYNEQFF
TRBJ2-7 | NA | TRBV5-1 | NA | TGCGCCAGCAGCTTGCATTCGAGGGACGAGCAGTACTTC | CASSLHSRDEQYF
TRBJ1-4 | NA | TRBV2 | NA | TGTGCCAGCAGTGTGGGAAGTGAAAAACTGTTTTTT | CASSVGSEKLFF
TRBJ2-1 | TRBD2 | TRBV5-4 | NA | TGTGCCAGCAGCTTCGGACTAGGAGAGGGTGAGCAGTTCTTC | CASSFGLGEGEQFF
TRBJ1-1 | NA | TRBV18 | NA | TGTGCCAGCTCACCGGAGGCTCTGAACACTGAAGCTTTCTTT | CASSPEALNTEAFF
TRBJ1-2 | NA | TRBV4-1 | NA | TGCGCCAGCAGACCCCCGGGACAAAACTATGGCTACACCTTC | CASRPPGQNYGYTF
TRBJ2-2 | NA | TRBV9 | NA | TGTGCCAGCAGCGTAGAAGGAGGGCGTATCACCGGGGAGCTGTTTTTT | CASSVEGGRITGELFF
TRBJ1-1 | NA | TRBV2 | NA | TGTGCCAGCAGTGAAGGGACAGAGAACACTGAAGCTTTCTTT | CASSEGTENTEAFF
TRBJ1-6 | NA | TRBV11-1 | NA | TGTGCCAGCAGCTTAGACCTAAAGAGTTCACCCCTCCACTTT | CASSLDLKSSPLHF
TRBJ2-6 | TRBD2 | TRBV5-4 | NA | TGTGCCAGCAGCCCGATTCCTAGCGGGGCCGGCTCTGGGGCCAACGTCCTGACTTTC | CASSPIPSGAGSGANVLTF
TRBJ1-5 | NA | TRBV18 | NA | TGTGCCAGCTCACCGTCAGACTTCAATCAGCCCCAGCATTTT | CASSPSDFNQPQHF